Each of the 29 T cell receptor beta chains below was sequenced from the same sample in a study of cytomegalovirus exposure and HLA in healthy donors. Primers included in the PCR were 60 Vbeta and 13 Jbeta primers. Sequencing used immunoSEQ multiplex PCR; TCRdb keeps in-frame clones, though not all of them. The sample records approximately 88,000 clones, 60% to 85% being singletons. The sample was PBMCs. The receptor set was obtained from a man between 18 and 35 years old in good health and CMV-seropositive.

This chain connects TRBV6-5 to TRBJ1-1, with a possible D match to TRBD1 (6 bases). This CDR3 contains 13 residues. The germline CDR1 and CDR2 sequences are MNHEY and SVGAGI. V lost 6 bases and J 3 bases, leaving 11 bases between the germline ends. The DNA of the CDR3 is TGTGCCAGCAGAATAAACAGGGACACTGAAGCTTTCTTT. Protein sequence: CASRINRDTEAFF.

The chain is built from TRBV28 and TRBJ1-1; D might be TRBD1 (6 bases). V was shortened by 7 bases and J by 2 bases, with 17 bases between the two germline ends. The CDR3 covers 15 residues. Per the germline V gene, CDR1 is MDHEN and CDR2 is SYDVKM. In DNA, the CDR3 is TGTGCCAGCAATCTACAGGGTTTGAGAAACACTGAAGCTTTCTTT. The encoded protein is CASNLQGLRNTEAFF.

V and J are TRBV27 and TRBJ2-7; a weak D match, TRBD2 (5 bases). Germline V CDR1 and CDR2: MNHEY, SMNVEV (reference sequence). The CDR3 spans 12 residues. V was cut by 10 bases and J by 4 bases, with 14 bases left in between. For the CDR3, the DNA is TGTGCCAACCCCGTGGGAGAATACGAGCAGTACTTC. Protein product: CANPVGEYEQYF.

The chain combines TRBV5-4 with TRBJ1-1, with unresolved D. The germline V gene has CDR1 SGHNT and CDR2 YYREEE (reference sequence). This CDR3 is built from 14 residues. Trimming removed 4 bases from V and 1 base from J, with 11 bases in between. The CDR3 loop is CASSPRGSNTEAFF. CDR3 nucleotide sequence: TGTGCCAGCAGCCCCCGAGGATCGAACACTGAAGCTTTCTTT.

The rearrangement uses TRBV7-8 and TRBJ1-2, with D maybe TRBD1 (6 bases). This CDR3 comprises 14 residues. CDR1 SGHVS and CDR2 FQNEAQ come from the germline V gene. Trimming took 5 bases from V and 0 from J, leaving 10 bases between them. DNA for the CDR3: TGTGCCAGCAGCAGACAGGCGGCTAACTATGGCTACACCTTC. This sequence encodes CASSRQAANYGYTF.

The V and J genes are TRBV29-1 and TRBJ2-6; D might be TRBD2 (7 bases). Trimming shortened V by 3 bases and J by 2 bases, and 14 bases separated the two germline ends. Looked up from germline, CDR1 is SQVTM and CDR2 is ANQGSEA. CDR3 length: 16 residues. The CDR3: CSVDFGGHAGANVLTF. The CDR3 nucleotides read TGCAGCGTTGATTTCGGGGGGCATGCTGGGGCCAACGTCCTGACTTTC.

V and J are TRBV5-1 and TRBJ1-2, with 7 bases aligning to TRBD1. CDR1 is SGHRS and CDR2 is YFSETQ in the germline V gene. This CDR3 has 15 residues. J was trimmed by 4 bases and V by 0 bases; bases with no gene match: 6. The CDR3 DNA sequence: TGCGCCAGCAGCTTGGGGGCCGGGACAGCCTATGGCTACACCTTC. Its translation: CASSLGAGTAYGYTF.

V and J are TRBV7-6 and TRBJ2-2; D gene uncertain. V was clipped by 0 bases and J by 4 bases, with 6 bases between them. Per the germline V gene, CDR1 is SGHVS and CDR2 is FNYEAQ. The CDR3 loop spans 14 amino acids. The DNA for the CDR3 is TGTGCCAGCAGCTTAGCGCGAGCCACCGGGGAGCTGTTTTTT. This sequence encodes CASSLARATGELFF.

The rearrangement links TRBV5-6 to TRBJ2-7; 8 bases align to TRBD1. The CDR3 spans 15 residues. The trim removed 2 bases at V and 4 bases at J, leaving 8 bases unmatched. Germline-derived CDR1 and CDR2 are SGHDT and YYEEEE. The CDR3 nucleotides read TGTGCCAGCAGCTTAGTAGGGACAGGCGGGTACGAGCAGTACTTC. Its translation is CASSLVGTGGYEQYF.

V is TRBV28 and J is TRBJ1-1; 10 nucleotides agree with TRBD1. The V and J ends lost 5 bases and 3 bases, in that order; junction bases with no gene match: 6. In germline, CDR1 is MDHEN, CDR2 SYDVKM. There are 15 residues in the CDR3. CDR3 nucleotides: TGTGCCAGCAGTCCCCGACAGGGGGCCGACACTGAAGCTTTCTTT. It translates to CASSPRQGADTEAFF.

The chain combines TRBV19 with TRBJ1-1, with 8 positions matching TRBD1. Unmatched junction bases numbered 10, after V lost 7 bases and J lost 0 bases. Germline-derived CDR1 and CDR2 are LNHDA and SQIVND (reference sequence). The CDR3 is 16 amino acids. The CDR3 spells CASNSGTGFMNTEAFF. The CDR3 DNA reads TGTGCCAGTAATTCCGGGACAGGTTTTATGAACACTGAAGCTTTCTTT.

This rearrangement joins TRBV6-1 to TRBJ1-1; unclear D gene. This CDR3 is built from 13 residues. The V gene's germline CDR1 is MNHNS and CDR2 SASEGT. The V end lost 6 bases, the J end lost 3 bases, and 11 bases lay between the germline ends. CDR3 nucleotides: TGTGCCAGCAGGCGGGTTGGAGACACTGAAGCTTTCTTT. Residues: CASRRVGDTEAFF.

This chain's CDR3 is CATSREVRRETQYF. In DNA, the CDR3 is TGTGCCACCAGCAGAGAAGTGCGGAGGGAGACCCAGTACTTC. J is TRBJ2-5 and V is TRBV15, with D possibly TRBD2 on 5 matching bases. The V and J ends lost 0 bases and 5 bases respectively, with 10 bases between them. Germline loops: CDR1 LNHNV, CDR2 YYDKDF (reference sequence). This CDR3 is 14 amino acids long.

V is TRBV9 and J is TRBJ2-3, with D hard to call. There are 14 residues in the CDR3. The V end lost 3 bases, the J end lost 5 bases, and 13 bases lay between the germline ends. In germline, CDR1 is SGDLS, CDR2 YYNGEE. This CDR3 is CASSATSYRDTQYF. The CDR3 nucleotides are TGTGCCAGCAGCGCTACCTCTTATAGAGATACGCAGTATTTT.

The chain is built from TRBV11-2 and TRBJ2-5; 11 bases fit TRBD2. This CDR3 has 15 amino acids. J gave up 5 bases and V 1 base, and 3 bases lay outside the gene matches. Germline loops: CDR1 SGHAT, CDR2 FQNNGV. CDR3 sequence: CASSLGLAGGETQYF. CDR3 sequence (DNA): TGTGCCAGCAGCTTAGGGCTAGCGGGAGGCGAGACCCAGTACTTC.

V is TRBV7-8 and J is TRBJ2-5, with D maybe TRBD2 (7 bases). Germline CDR1 is SGHVS and CDR2 is FQNEAQ. V lost 0 bases and J lost 5, with 19 bases in between. This CDR3 has 17 amino acids. The CDR3 spells CASSLALLGGVRETQYF. The CDR3 DNA sequence: TGTGCCAGCAGCTTAGCCCTATTAGGGGGGGTTCGGGAGACCCAGTACTTC. The entire variable domain, with the rest obtained from reference TRBV7-8 and TRBJ2-5, is as follows: GAGVSQSPRYKVAKRGQDVALRCDPISGHVSLFWYQQALGQGPEFLTYFQNEAQLDKSGLPSDRFFAERPEGSVSTLKIQRTQQEDSAVYLCASSLALLGGVRETQYFGPGTRLLVL.

This clone was found a few times. The chain is built from TRBV29-1 and TRBJ2-7; TRBD1 agrees at 11 bases. The germline V gene encodes CDR1 SQVTM and CDR2 ANQGSEA. The ends lost 1 base at V and 4 bases at J; junction bases unmatched: 3. This CDR3 contains 14 residues. CDR3 region: CSVEAGDRGYEQYF. In DNA, the CDR3 is TGCAGCGTTGAAGCTGGGGACAGGGGGTACGAGCAGTACTTC.

This chain uses TRBV9 with TRBJ2-7; 10 nucleotides match TRBD1. V shed 0 bases, J shed 3 bases, and the junction held 6 bases outside the gene matches. The germline V gene has CDR1 SGDLS and CDR2 YYNGEE. The CDR3 is 16 amino acids. CDR3 amino acids: CASSVGWDRGYYEQYF. The CDR3 bases are TGTGCCAGCAGCGTAGGGTGGGACAGGGGATACTACGAGCAGTACTTC.

The V and J genes are TRBV6-4 and TRBJ1-1, with D hard to call. Trimming removed 8 bases at V and 4 bases at J, with 14 bases between. The CDR3 consists of 13 residues. Germline V gives CDR1 MRHNA, CDR2 SNTAGT. CDR3 amino acids: CASRREAFTEAFF. Written as DNA, the CDR3 is TGTGCCAGCCGAAGGGAGGCGTTCACTGAAGCTTTCTTT.

The chain joins TRBV18 to TRBJ1-5, with a possible D match to TRBD1 (5 bases). Deletions cut 2 bases from V and 1 base from J, with 9 bases between. CDR3 size: 15 residues. CDR1 is KGHSH, CDR2 LQKENI, per germline. The CDR3 loop is CASSPSGQSNQPQHF. Written as DNA, the CDR3 is TGTGCCAGCTCACCATCAGGGCAGAGCAATCAGCCCCAGCATTTT. Supplemented by reference TRBV18 and TRBJ1-5, the full variable domain reads NAGVMQNPRHLVRRRGQEARLRCSPMKGHSHVYWYRQLPEEGLKFMVYLQKENIIDESGMPKERFSAEFPKEGPSILRIQQVVRGDSAAYFCASSPSGQSNQPQHFGDGTRLSIL.

The chain carries TRBV4-1 and TRBJ2-5; possibly TRBD1 for D (5 bases). CDR1 is MGHRA, CDR2 YSYEKL, per germline. V gave up 4 bases and J gave up 3 bases, with 12 bases separating them. This CDR3 is 14 amino acids long. CDR3 sequence: CASSLVGVKETQYF. In DNA form, the CDR3 reads TGCGCCAGCAGCCTTGTAGGGGTTAAAGAGACCCAGTACTTC.

The V and J genes are TRBV10-3 and TRBJ1-1, with 10 bases identical to TRBD1. CDR1 ENHRY and CDR2 SYGVKD come from the germline V gene. This CDR3 comprises 15 residues. V dropped 6 bases and J dropped 3; count of bases not matched to a gene: 7. CDR3 in DNA: TGTGCCATCAGAAGACAGGGGGCGGGGGACACTGAAGCTTTCTTT. Translated: CAIRRQGAGDTEAFF.

This sequence joins TRBV6-1 and TRBJ2-7; D perhaps matches TRBD2 (5 bases). V shed 6 bases and J shed 7 bases, with 13 bases lying between them. CDR3 size: 12 residues. Germline values: CDR1 MNHNS, CDR2 SASEGT. The CDR3 sequence: CASRPAGWEQYF. The CDR3 bases are TGTGCCAGCAGACCCGCGGGCTGGGAGCAGTACTTC.

The rearrangement links TRBV2 to TRBJ2-7; TRBD1 agrees at 9 bases. V lost 7 bases, J lost 4 bases, and 17 bases stayed unmatched. CDR1 SNHLY and CDR2 FYNNEI come from the germline V gene. The CDR3 runs to 17 residues. CDR3 DNA sequence: TGTGCCAGCACCCGACAGGGGGGAGGGAGAGGGTCTTACGAGCAGTACTTC. Translated: CASTRQGGGRGSYEQYF. Using reference TRBV2 and TRBJ2-7 for the parts outside the CDR3, the full variable domain is EPEVTQTPSHQVTQMGQEVILRCVPISNHLYFYWYRQILGQKVEFLVSFYNNEISEKSEIFDDQFSVERPDGSNFTLKIRSTKLEDSAMYFCASTRQGGGRGSYEQYFGPGTRLTVT.

The chain has TRBV9 and TRBJ1-5, with TRBD1 matching 7 bases. V trimming: 0 bases; J trimming: 7 bases; junction bases outside the gene matches: 4. The germline V gene encodes CDR1 SGDLS and CDR2 YYNGEE. The CDR3 runs 14 residues. Here the CDR3 reads CASSVEAGGQPQHF. The DNA for the CDR3 is TGTGCCAGCAGCGTAGAGGCAGGGGGGCAGCCCCAGCATTTT.

The V call is TRBV5-1, the J call TRBJ2-7; 8 positions agree with TRBD2. V shed 5 bases and J 3 bases; nucleotides not matched to a gene: 13. Germline values: CDR1 SGHRS, CDR2 YFSETQ. The CDR3 covers 16 residues. The CDR3 region is CASSFGRGEGLYEQYF. CDR3 bases: TGCGCCAGCAGTTTTGGGCGGGGGGAGGGCCTCTACGAGCAGTACTTC.

The CDR3 reads CAGAFAGGRTGELFF. The DNA for the CDR3 is TGTGCCGGAGCCTTCGCAGGGGGCCGTACCGGGGAGCTGTTTTTT. J is TRBJ2-2 and V is TRBV6-1, with TRBD1 matching 8 bases. This CDR3 is built from 15 residues. Germline-derived CDR1 and CDR2 are MNHNS and SASEGT. V was pared by 11 bases and J by 5 bases, with 13 bases of the junction left unmatched.

The sample holds one count of this clone. V gene TRBV6-1 combines with J gene TRBJ1-2; no clear D gene. Germline-derived CDR1 and CDR2 are MNHNS and SASEGT. The CDR3 is 13 residues long. Trimming left V 8 bases short and J 4 bases short, with 14 bases between. The CDR3 sequence: CASQLDPRYGYTF. CDR3 DNA: TGTGCCAGCCAACTCGATCCCCGCTATGGCTACACCTTC.

This chain's CDR3 is CASSTDRGMRTEAFF. DNA of the CDR3: TGTGCCAGCAGCACAGACAGGGGAATGAGAACTGAAGCTTTCTTT. V and J are TRBV9 and TRBJ1-1, with TRBD1 identical over 8 bases. This CDR3 is 15 amino acids long. V lost 4 bases, J lost 5 bases, and 10 bases stayed unmatched. The germline gives CDR1 SGDLS, CDR2 YYNGEE.